The 8 T cell receptor beta chains below come from one sample, sequenced in a study of T cells in localized non-small cell lung cancer. TCRdb's table, derived via immunoSEQ multiplex PCR, lists solely in-frame clones and lacks some. The repertoire holds tens of thousands of clones, with more than 75% as singletons. The material was peripheral blood, obtained before any cancer treatment. These receptor sequences come from a female donor of 60 years or more with stage III squamous cell lung carcinoma.

The chain carries TRBV19 and TRBJ2-5, with 12 bases identical to TRBD2. This CDR3 region has 16 residues. Per germline, CDR1 LNHDA and CDR2 SQIVND (reference sequence). The V gene end was trimmed by 6 bases and the J gene end by 4 bases; junction bases not matched to a gene: 9. The CDR3 DNA is TGTGCCAGTAGGCCTAGCGGGGGGGCCGGGCGAGAGACCCAGTACTTC. Translated: CASRPSGGAGRETQYF.

The chain recombines TRBV14 with TRBJ2-1, with D possibly being TRBD1 or TRBD2 (5 bases each). V was pared by 4 bases and J by 4 bases, with 11 bases between. This CDR3 contains 14 residues. CDR1 and CDR2 (germline): SGHDN, FVKESK. The CDR3, as DNA: TGTGCCAGCAGCCTACGGGGCCTATACAATGAGCAGTTCTTC. Amino acid sequence: CASSLRGLYNEQFF.

The rearrangement joins TRBV5-5 to TRBJ1-2; TRBD1 agrees at 8 bases. This CDR3 has 15 residues. Looked up from germline, CDR1 is SGHKS and CDR2 is YYEKEE (reference sequence). The ends lost 0 bases at V and 4 bases at J; junction bases unmatched: 5. For the CDR3, the DNA is TGTGCCAGCAGCTTGGACGGGGGGACAGGCTATGGCTACACCTTC. It yields the protein CASSLDGGTGYGYTF.

The chain carries TRBV28 and TRBJ2-1; 7 positions agree with TRBD2. The length of the CDR3 is 11 residues. From germline, CDR1 is MDHEN and CDR2 SYDVKM. Germline trimming cut 6 bases from V and 12 bases from J; bases unmatched to any gene: 5. The CDR3 is CASRGGFGQFF. The CDR3 bases are TGTGCCAGCAGGGGAGGGTTTGGGCAGTTCTTC.

CDR3 coding DNA: TGTGCCAGCAGCTTGGAGAGAGGACCGCGATGGGGCTATGGCTACACCTTC. Encoded protein: CASSLERGPRWGYGYTF. This chain joins TRBV5-6 and TRBJ1-2, with unresolved D. The CDR3 is made up of 17 amino acids. V dropped 0 bases and J dropped 4 bases, with 19 bases sitting between them. From germline, CDR1 is SGHDT and CDR2 YYEEEE.

The genes are TRBV18 and TRBJ2-1; 8 positions match TRBD1. From germline, CDR1 is KGHSH and CDR2 LQKENI. Trimming at V came to 6 bases and at J to 6 bases, leaving 4 bases not matched to a gene. This CDR3 has 13 amino acids. The CDR3 DNA follows: TGTGCCAGCTCTCCGGACAGGGCCAATGAGCAGTTCTTC. Residues: CASSPDRANEQFF.

The chain employs TRBV10-2 and TRBJ1-6, with 10 bases that match TRBD1. V lost 6 bases and J lost 6; bases outside the gene matches: 2. The CDR3 is 14 residues long. Germline V CDR1 and CDR2: WSHSY, SAAADI. CDR3 sequence reads: CASRGQGFNSPLHF. The CDR3 coding sequence is TGCGCCAGCAGGGGACAGGGGTTTAATTCACCCCTCCACTTT.

The gene calls are TRBV7-2 and TRBJ2-5; 9 nucleotides agree with TRBD2. CDR1 SGHTA and CDR2 FQGNSA come from the germline V gene. CDR3 length: 14 residues. V shed 5 bases and J 5 bases; nucleotides not matched to a gene: 6. In DNA, the CDR3 is TGTGCCAGCAGCCGGCGGGGGGGCCTTGAGACCCAGTACTTC. It specifies CASSRRGGLETQYF.